Each of the 6 T cell receptor beta chains below was sequenced from the same sample in a study of blood T cell repertoires in COVID-19. Measured with immunoSEQ multiplex PCR; TCRdb has only the in-frame clones, and not every one. The sample carries around 140,000 clones, 80% to 90% recorded once. Sample: peripheral blood. The receptor source for this set is a man in his 60s with COVID-19, enrolled during active disease.

V is TRBV7-9 and J is TRBJ2-5; no reliable D call. With 7 bases removed from V and 4 bases from J, the gap between germline ends came to 7 bases. There are 11 residues in the CDR3. CDR1 is SEHNR and CDR2 is FQNEAQ in the germline V gene (reference sequence). The CDR3, as DNA: TGTGCCAGCACCACCGGAGAGACCCAGTACTTC. Protein product: CASTTGETQYF.

Concerning this clone: One end of the junction is discordant with germline, which a read error may explain. The gene calls are TRBV30 and TRBJ2-7, with 9 bases aligning to TRBD1. The CDR3 contains 12 residues. CDR1 and CDR2 (germline): GTSNPN, SVGIG (reference sequence). CDR3 nucleotides: TGTGCCTGGAGCCTCTCCCGGGACAGGGAGGAATTC. Protein sequence: CAWSLSRDREEF.

This chain links TRBV6-5 with TRBJ2-7; 7 positions agree with TRBD1. V was clipped by 0 bases and J by 3 bases; unmatched bases: 8. Germline assignment: CDR1 MNHEY and CDR2 SVGAGI. CDR3 length: 16 residues. CDR3 DNA sequence: TGTGCCAGCAGTTACTCATCGACAGGGCTTAACTACGAGCAGTACTTC. Its protein is CASSYSSTGLNYEQYF.

The CDR3 loop is CASSQEALNTEAFF. The DNA for the CDR3 is TGCGCCAGCAGCCAAGAGGCCCTGAACACTGAAGCTTTCTTT. This rearrangement joins TRBV4-1 to TRBJ1-1; D ambiguous. This CDR3 has 14 amino acids. Trimming shortened V by 0 bases and J by 0 bases, and 5 bases separated the two germline ends. Per the germline V gene, CDR1 is MGHRA and CDR2 is YSYEKL.

The gene calls are TRBV7-2 and TRBJ1-5; no definite D call. The CDR3 totals 15 residues. Trimming cost V 1 base and J 0 bases, with 7 bases left between them. Germline values: CDR1 SGHTA, CDR2 FQGNSA. DNA for the CDR3: TGTGCCAGCAGCTTAGTCCCCAATAGCAATCAGCCCCAGCATTTT. Amino acids: CASSLVPNSNQPQHF.

This chain joins TRBV15 and TRBJ2-1, with TRBD2 identical over 8 bases. V was pared by 2 bases and J by 0 bases, with 15 bases of the junction left unmatched. The CDR3 sequence is 20 residues long. Per the germline V gene, CDR1 is LNHNV and CDR2 is YYDKDF (reference sequence). CDR3 bases: TGTGCCACCAGCAGAAATTGGGGGAAAGCGGGGGACCGCTCCTACAATGAGCAGTTCTTC. It translates to CATSRNWGKAGDRSYNEQFF.